The T cell receptor beta chain described here comes from a study of T cells in Graves' hyperthyroidism and ophthalmopathy. Findings of the study overall: The blood repertoire included most of the expanded thyroid clonotypes above 0.001.

This clonotype was seen only once. Its antigen is still unknown. No progression to ophthalmopathy during 18 months of follow-up defined stable disease. RNA transcripts yielded amplified TCR beta CDR3 regions. An initial round of RT-PCR targeting the TCR CDR3 relied on the HTBI primer set. TCRdb re-analysed the multiplex PCR reads in MiXCR, keeping a single row per CDR3 protein. The sample records some 460,000 distinct CDR3 sequences, around a sixth being singletons. There are 13 residues in the CDR3. Trimming took off 1 base at V and 6 bases at J, with 9 bases between the two ends. Germline loops: CDR1 SGHRS, CDR2 YFSETQ.

The TCR comes from a woman aged 18 to 35 with Graves' hyperthyroidism. Material: blood. The V call is TRBV5-1, the J call TRBJ2-3; perhaps TRBD2 as D (6 bases). The CDR3 sequence: CASSLSGLDTQYF. In DNA form, the CDR3 reads TGCGCCAGCAGCTTGTCGGGACTGGATACGCAGTATTTT.